This TCR beta chain is from a study of glioma-infiltrating T cells. The CDR3 has 13 residues. Per the germline V gene, CDR1 is DFQATT and CDR2 is SNEGSKA (reference sequence). V shed 3 bases and J shed 5 bases, with 13 bases lying between them. The iRepertoire nested amplicon-rescue multiplex PCR amplified TCR alpha and beta CDR3s from RNA. For one-step reverse transcription and amplification, 100-400 ng of tissue mRNA or PBMC total RNA was used. TCRdb processed the multiplex PCR reads anew with MiXCR; each CDR3 protein has one entry. The data show some 85,000 distinct CDR3 sequences, under 30% seen once. This clonotype was counted at least ten times. Its antigen is as yet unknown. Study-level results: Gliomas, especially low-grade, showed above-expected tissue-blood divergence; non-neoplastic patients showed below. Very few CDR3 sequences were shared between tissue and blood.

V gene TRBV20-1 combines with J gene TRBJ1-1, with D tentatively TRBD1 (5 bases). The origin of this receptor is a human donor with low-grade glioma or glioblastoma, undergoing nonglioma brain surgery, or in good health (not recorded which). Sequenced: glioma tissue, nonneoplastic brain tissue, or PBMCs (not recorded which). Here the CDR3 DNA reads TGCAGTGCTAGTGAGCCAGGGAGAACTGAAGCTTTCTTT. Protein product: CSASEPGRTEAFF.